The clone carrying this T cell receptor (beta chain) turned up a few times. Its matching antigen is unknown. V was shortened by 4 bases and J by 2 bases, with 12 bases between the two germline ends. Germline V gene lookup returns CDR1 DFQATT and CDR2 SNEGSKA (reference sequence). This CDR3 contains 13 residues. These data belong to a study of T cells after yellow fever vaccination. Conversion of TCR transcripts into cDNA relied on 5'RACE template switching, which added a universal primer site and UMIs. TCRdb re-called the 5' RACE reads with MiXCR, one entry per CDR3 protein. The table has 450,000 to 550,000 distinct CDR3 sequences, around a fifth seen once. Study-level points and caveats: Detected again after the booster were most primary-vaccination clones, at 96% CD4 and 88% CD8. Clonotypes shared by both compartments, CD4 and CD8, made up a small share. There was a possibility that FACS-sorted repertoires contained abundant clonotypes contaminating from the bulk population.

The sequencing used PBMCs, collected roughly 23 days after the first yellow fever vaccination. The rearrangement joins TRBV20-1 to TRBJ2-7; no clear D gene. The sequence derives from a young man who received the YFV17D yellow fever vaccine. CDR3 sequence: CSAIPPGAYEQYF. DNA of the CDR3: TGCAGTGCTATCCCCCCAGGTGCCTACGAGCAGTACTTC.